The 5 T cell receptor beta chains presented below share a single source sample, sequenced in a study of beta chain features in type 1 diabetes. Study outcomes and limitations: Moderate but significant shortening of TCRB CDR3s was recorded in all four CD4+ subsets from Type 1 diabetes patients.

The whole isolated RNA underwent reverse transcription, so sequencing captured expressed TCRB transcripts. TCRdb's copy holds only in-frame clones and misses some; the assay was immunoSEQ multiplex PCR. This repertoire shows hundreds of thousands of clones, 13% found once; its top ten account for 0.02% to 0.025%. Their cognate antigens are unknown. Material: naive CD4+ T cells from blood. These receptor sequences come from a young man with type 1 diabetes.

The rearrangement links TRBV23-1 to TRBJ2-5; TRBD1 or TRBD2 may be the D gene (5 bases each). TRBV23-1 is an ORF for which the function is uncertain. This CDR3 region has 13 residues. V shed 7 bases and J shed 10 bases, with 19 bases lying between them. Written as DNA, the CDR3 is TGCGCCAGCACCACCCCGGGACCTATCGTCCAGTACTTC. It encodes CASTTPGPIVQYF.

V usage is TRBV7-9 and J usage is TRBJ1-4, with D unclear. Germline CDR1 reads SEHNR; CDR2 reads FQNEAQ (reference sequence). V was cut by 0 bases and J by 6 bases, with 5 bases left in between. This CDR3 has 13 residues. The chain's CDR3 is CASSLAVDEKLFF. As DNA, the CDR3 is TGTGCCAGCAGCTTAGCCGTTGATGAAAAACTGTTTTTT.

This clone occurred a few times. The chain carries TRBV5-6 and TRBJ1-4; D remains unclear. Trimming removed 4 bases from V and 0 bases from J, with 4 bases in between. In germline, CDR1 is SGHDT, CDR2 YYEEEE. The CDR3 is 13 residues long. In nucleotides, the CDR3 is TGTGCCAGCAGCACCCCAACTAATGAAAAACTGTTTTTT. The encoded protein is CASSTPTNEKLFF.

CDR3: CASSSRTGGKETQYF. The CDR3 coding sequence is TGTGCCAGCAGCTCCCGAACAGGGGGCAAAGAGACCCAGTACTTC. V usage is TRBV7-2 and J usage is TRBJ2-5; 9 bases agree with TRBD1. V trimming: 4 bases; J trimming: 3 bases; junction bases outside the gene matches: 6. The CDR3 has 15 residues. The germline CDR1 and CDR2 sequences are SGHTA and FQGNSA.

There are a few counts of this clone. The chain is built from TRBV27 and TRBJ2-4; weak D call: TRBD1 (6 bases). Germline V gene sequence: CDR1 MNHEY, CDR2 SMNVEV (reference sequence). Deletions cut 1 base from V and 2 bases from J, with 12 bases between. CDR3 length: 16 residues. CDR3 sequence reads: CASSLLRTETKNIQYF. The DNA for the CDR3 is TGTGCCAGCAGTTTATTAAGGACAGAAACCAAAAACATTCAGTACTTC.